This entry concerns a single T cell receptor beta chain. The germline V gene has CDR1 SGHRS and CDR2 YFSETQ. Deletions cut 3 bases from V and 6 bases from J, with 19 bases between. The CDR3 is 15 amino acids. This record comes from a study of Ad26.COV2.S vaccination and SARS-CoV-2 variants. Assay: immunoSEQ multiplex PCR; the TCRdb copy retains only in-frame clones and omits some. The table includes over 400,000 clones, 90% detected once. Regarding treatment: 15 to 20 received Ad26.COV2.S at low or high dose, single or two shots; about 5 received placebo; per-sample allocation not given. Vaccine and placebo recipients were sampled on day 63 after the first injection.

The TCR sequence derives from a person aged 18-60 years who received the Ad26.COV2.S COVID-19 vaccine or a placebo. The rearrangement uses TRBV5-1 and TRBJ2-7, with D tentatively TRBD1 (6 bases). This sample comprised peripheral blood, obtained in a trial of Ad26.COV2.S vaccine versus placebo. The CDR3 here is CASSSGTGTLGEQYF. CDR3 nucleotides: TGCGCCAGCAGCTCAGGAACAGGGACGTTGGGCGAGCAGTACTTC.